This T cell receptor (beta chain) was captured by sequencing in a study of T cell repertoires in cytomegalovirus infection. Study observations and caveats: Ex vivo responses were dominated by HLA-C-restricted CMV-specific TCR beta clonotypes.

TCRdb re-called the reads with MiXCR, one entry per CDR3 protein. The sample contains about 440,000 distinct CDR3 sequences, 30% to 40% of which appear only once. The length of the CDR3 is 15 residues. The trim removed 5 bases at V and 6 bases at J, leaving 9 bases unmatched. CDR1 and CDR2 (germline): SGHVS, FQNEAQ. This clonotype was counted ten times or more. Its cognate antigen is unknown. This sequence was found in a human donor in good health (CMV status not recorded). Some clones in this sample may be carry-over from other donors' samples. Sequenced material: PBMCs. The rearrangement links TRBV7-8 to TRBJ2-7; 11 positions match TRBD1. CDR3 protein: CASSPAGTGGLEQYF. CDR3 bases: TGTGCCAGCAGCCCCGCCGGGACAGGGGGTCTCGAGCAGTACTTC. Combining the CDR3 with reference TRBV7-8 and TRBJ2-7 gives the whole variable domain GAGVSQSPRYKVAKRGQDVALRCDPISGHVSLFWYQQALGQGPEFLTYFQNEAQLDKSGLPSDRFFAERPEGSVSTLKIQRTQQEDSAVYLCASSPAGTGGLEQYFGPGTRLTVT.